The clone carrying this T cell receptor beta chain was seen a few times. What it binds is unknown. The germline CDR1 and CDR2 sequences are SGHRS and YFSETQ. This CDR3 is built from 16 residues. V lost 4 bases to trimming and J lost 1 base, with 14 bases between them. These data belong to a study of T-cell memory formation after mild COVID-19. The overall study: Clustering of TCRs was largely donor specific.

One entry per CDR3 protein, called by TCRdb with MiXCR from the 5' RACE reads. The sample includes under 450,000 distinct CDR3 sequences, 20% to 30% of them seen just once. Whole-study findings and limits: Cross-reactive memory appears to have joined, as suggested by some responding clones showing up in pre-infection memory. CD4+ clones that contracted lay mainly in CM and EM; CD8+ ones lay in EMRA. Clones that shrank (day 15 to 85) were balanced CD4/CD8, whereas later expanders leaned CD4+.

The rearrangement joins TRBV5-1 to TRBJ2-2, with D perhaps matching TRBD1 (6 bases). Sequenced input: PBMCs or a T cell subset sorted from them (not recorded which). The receptor comes from an adult woman who had mild COVID-19 (a few samples of this study predate the infection). Cell type and time point are not known. CDR3 in DNA: TGCGCCAGCAGCCAACCCGGACAGCAGAACACCGGGGAGCTGTTTTTT. Amino acids: CASSQPGQQNTGELFF.